The 28 T cell receptor beta chains listed next were all sequenced from one sample in a study of shared clonotypes between healthy human individuals. Sequencing used immunoSEQ multiplex PCR; TCRdb keeps in-frame clones, though not all of them. This table has some 2.1 million clones, approximately 95% appearing once. Only CD45RO-negative cells positively selected for CCR7 counted as naive CD8 cells, so terminally differentiated effector memory CD45RA+ cells were excluded. Sequencing used naive CD8+ T cells sorted from blood. Receptors originate from a young man in good health.

The V call is TRBV6-5, the J call TRBJ2-5; D remains unclear. Trimming cost V 2 bases and J 5 bases, with 6 bases left between them. CDR1 and CDR2 (germline): MNHEY, SVGAGI. This CDR3 region has 12 residues. The CDR3 DNA reads as TGTGCCAGCAGTTACCCGGACGAGACCCAGTACTTC. It specifies CASSYPDETQYF.

As to this clone: The sample holds other DNA sequences that translate to the same CDR3. This chain links TRBV28 with TRBJ1-1; the match to TRBD1 covers 7 bases. V was clipped by 5 bases and J by 5 bases; unmatched bases: 5. Germline lookup yields CDR1 MDHEN and CDR2 SYDVKM. This CDR3 has 13 amino acids. The CDR3 DNA is TGTGCCAGCAGTCACAGGGGTAATACTGAAGCTTTCTTT. This sequence encodes CASSHRGNTEAFF. Combining the CDR3 with reference TRBV28 and TRBJ1-1 gives the whole variable domain DVKVTQSSRYLVKRTGEKVFLECVQDMDHENMFWYRQDPGLGLRLIYFSYDVKMKEKGDIPEGYSVSREKKERFSLILESASTNQTSMYLCASSHRGNTEAFFGQGTRLTVV.

This clone was counted a single time. This sample also contains other DNA sequences that code for the same CDR3. The V gene is TRBV19, the J gene TRBJ2-1; D might be TRBD1 (5 bases). This CDR3 has 15 residues. The germline V gene has CDR1 LNHDA and CDR2 SQIVND (reference sequence). The V end was cut by 6 bases, the J end by 3 bases, with 15 bases between. The CDR3 reads CASRVAGSSYNEQFF. The CDR3 DNA sequence: TGTGCCAGTAGGGTGGCAGGGTCAAGCTACAATGAGCAGTTCTTC.

Regarding this clone: This CDR3 is also generated by other DNA sequences in the sample. The V and J genes are TRBV27 and TRBJ2-7; perhaps D is TRBD1 or TRBD2 (5 bases each). Germline CDR1 MNHEY, CDR2 SMNVEV (reference sequence). V lost 2 bases, J lost 2 bases, and 10 bases lay in between. This CDR3 is built from 14 residues. The CDR3 DNA reads as TGTGCCAGCAGTTTAGGTGGGGGTGCCTACGAGCAGTACTTC. Translating gives CASSLGGGAYEQYF.

This clone has just one count. The rearrangement uses TRBV2 and TRBJ2-2; D unresolved. The germline CDR1 and CDR2 sequences are SNHLY and FYNNEI. Trimming took 0 bases from V and 6 from J, leaving 14 bases between them. The length of the CDR3 is 16 residues. As DNA, the CDR3 is TGTGCCAGCAGTGAAGCGCTTTCGACAAATCCCGGGGAGCTGTTTTTT. Translating gives CASSEALSTNPGELFF.

The V and J genes are TRBV19 and TRBJ1-1; 8 nucleotides line up with TRBD1. Germline V gene sequence: CDR1 LNHDA, CDR2 SQIVND (reference sequence). Trimming took 6 bases from V and 3 from J; bases not matched to a gene: 6. The CDR3 has 14 amino acids. The CDR3 loop reads CASSPRQGYTEAFF. The CDR3 DNA follows: TGTGCCAGTAGCCCCCGACAGGGGTACACTGAAGCTTTCTTT. Based on the CDR3 plus reference TRBV19 and TRBJ1-1, the full variable domain is DGGITQSPKYLFRKEGQNVTLSCEQNLNHDAMYWYRQDPGQGLRLIYYSQIVNDFQKGDIAEGYSVSREKKESFPLTVTSAQKNPTAFYLCASSPRQGYTEAFFGQGTRLTVV.

The table lists this clone with a few counts. The chain carries TRBV4-1 and TRBJ1-1; no reliable D call. The germline gives CDR1 MGHRA, CDR2 YSYEKL. With 4 bases removed from V and 2 bases from J, the gap between germline ends came to 11 bases. The CDR3 is 14 amino acids. CDR3 region: CASSPSTGNTEAFF. The CDR3 DNA sequence: TGCGCCAGCAGCCCATCAACTGGAAACACTGAAGCTTTCTTT.

The chain links TRBV5-4 to TRBJ2-3, with a weak D call TRBD2 (6 bases). Germline V gives CDR1 SGHNT, CDR2 YYREEE (reference sequence). CDR3 size: 12 residues. The V end lost 0 bases, the J end lost 8 bases, and 7 bases lay between the germline ends. CDR3 sequence (DNA): TGTGCCAGCAGCTTGGCCGGGGGTACGCAGTATTTT. It encodes CASSLAGGTQYF.

V usage is TRBV4-1 and J usage is TRBJ2-7; 10 bases map to TRBD1. The CDR3 spans 15 residues. Germline CDR1 is MGHRA and CDR2 is YSYEKL. Trimming removed 4 bases from V and 5 bases from J; junction bases left unmatched: 8. The CDR3 sequence is CASSRLRDRGDEQYF. CDR3 DNA sequence: TGCGCCAGCAGCCGCCTCCGGGACAGGGGCGACGAGCAGTACTTC.

The chain couples TRBV19 to TRBJ1-1; no firm D call. This CDR3 contains 13 residues. CDR1 and CDR2 from the germline V gene are LNHDA and SQIVND (reference sequence). The germline V and J ends were trimmed by 7 bases and 4 bases, with 13 bases remaining between them. The CDR3 is CASTLGVSTEAFF. CDR3 nucleotide sequence: TGTGCCAGTACTCTGGGAGTGAGCACTGAAGCTTTCTTT.

The chain is built from TRBV15 and TRBJ2-6; D is uncertain. V gave up 3 bases and J gave up 2 bases, with 8 bases separating them. The V gene's germline CDR1 is LNHNV and CDR2 YYDKDF (reference sequence). The CDR3 has 15 amino acids. The CDR3 loop reads CATSSSLPGANVLTF. CDR3 bases: TGTGCCACCAGCAGCAGTCTGCCTGGGGCCAACGTCCTGACTTTC.

J is TRBJ1-1 and V is TRBV19, with a possible D match to TRBD1 (6 bases). CDR1 is LNHDA and CDR2 is SQIVND in the germline V gene (reference sequence). The CDR3 is 15 residues long. V lost 3 bases, J lost 4 bases, and 15 bases lay in between. The CDR3, as DNA: TGTGCCAGTAGTATTGCGGGGGCCAGGGGCACTGAAGCTTTCTTT. It is translated as CASSIAGARGTEAFF.

This chain connects TRBV14 to TRBJ2-7, with 11 positions matching TRBD2. CDR1 and CDR2 from the germline V gene are SGHDN and FVKESK. The CDR3 has 17 amino acids. Trimming cost V 0 bases and J 3 bases; bases outside gene matches: 7. Here the CDR3 DNA reads TGTGCCAGCAGCCAAGATAGGAAAACTAGCGGGAGCTACGAGCAGTACTTC. This gives the protein CASSQDRKTSGSYEQYF.

The chain has TRBV13 and TRBJ2-1, with a tentative D call TRBD2 (5 bases). The V gene lost 3 bases and the J gene lost 8 bases, with 14 bases spanning the gap. Germline V gene data show CDR1 as PRHDT and CDR2 as FYEKMQ (reference sequence). CDR3 size: 14 residues. CDR3 coding DNA: TGTGCCAGCAGCTTTTATGGGGAGAACGATGAGCAGTTCTTC. Its protein is CASSFYGENDEQFF.

The chain carries TRBV7-9 and TRBJ1-4, with 7 bases matching TRBD1. The length of the CDR3 is 15 residues. The germline V gene encodes CDR1 SEHNR and CDR2 FQNEAQ (reference sequence). Trimming cost V 4 bases and J 4 bases; bases outside gene matches: 6. The CDR3 DNA is TGTGCCAGCAGCTCCCCGGGACAGCTTAATGAAAAACTGTTTTTT. Translation: CASSSPGQLNEKLFF.

The chain recombines TRBV5-6 with TRBJ2-7; 12 positions match TRBD1. The CDR3 spans 15 residues. Trimming at V came to 2 bases and at J to 5 bases, leaving 5 bases not matched to a gene. The germline V gene encodes CDR1 SGHDT and CDR2 YYEEEE. CDR3 amino acids: CASSLGTGGSDEQYF. Here the CDR3 DNA reads TGTGCCAGCAGCTTAGGGACAGGGGGCTCTGACGAGCAGTACTTC.

The sample holds one count of this clone. The rearrangement joins TRBV25-1 to TRBJ2-3; no clear D. V lost 8 bases and J 1 base, leaving 7 bases between the germline ends. Germline-derived CDR1 and CDR2 are MGHDK and SYGVNS. The CDR3 contains 12 residues. The CDR3 protein is CASHAGTDTQYF. The CDR3 DNA reads TGTGCCAGCCATGCGGGCACAGATACGCAGTATTTT. Looking up the rest from reference TRBV25-1 and TRBJ2-3 gives the full variable domain: EADIYQTPRYLVIGTGKKITLECSQTMGHDKMYWYQQDPGMELHLIHYSYGVNSTEKGDLSSESTVSRIRTEHFPLTLESARPSHTSQYLCASHAGTDTQYFGPGTRLTVL.

The V gene is TRBV13, the J gene TRBJ2-7; the D is unclear. Trimming took 1 base from V and 2 from J, leaving 12 bases between them. Per germline, CDR1 PRHDT and CDR2 FYEKMQ (reference sequence). The CDR3 loop spans 15 amino acids. The CDR3 reads CASSLDVSKTYEQYF. CDR3 DNA sequence: TGTGCCAGCAGCTTAGACGTGTCCAAAACCTACGAGCAGTACTTC.

This chain connects TRBV4-1 to TRBJ2-7, with 9 bases lining up with TRBD1. Per the germline V gene, CDR1 is MGHRA and CDR2 is YSYEKL. The J segment lost 2 bases and the V segment lost 5 bases, leaving 4 bases of the junction unmatched. This CDR3 has 14 residues. DNA of the CDR3: TGCGCCAGCAGCGAGGGACAGGGCCCCTACGAGCAGTACTTC. This translates into CASSEGQGPYEQYF.

This chain joins TRBV7-9 and TRBJ1-4; 9 bases fit TRBD1. Germline V gene data show CDR1 as SEHNR and CDR2 as FQNEAQ (reference sequence). J lost 3 bases, V lost 5 bases, and 4 bases had no gene match. The CDR3 totals 15 residues. The chain's CDR3 is CASSQTGGSNEKLFF. CDR3 coding DNA: TGTGCCAGCAGCCAAACAGGGGGCTCTAATGAAAAACTGTTTTTT.

The rearrangement joins TRBV5-1 to TRBJ2-5, with 8 bases lining up with TRBD1. The V gene's germline CDR1 is SGHRS and CDR2 YFSETQ. The CDR3 runs to 15 residues. The ends lost 4 bases at V and 5 bases at J; junction bases unmatched: 10. CDR3 sequence reads: CASSPDRALPETQYF. The CDR3 coding sequence is TGCGCCAGCAGCCCGGACAGGGCCCTTCCCGAGACCCAGTACTTC.

The chain links TRBV19 to TRBJ2-1; tentatively, D is TRBD1 or TRBD2 (5 bases each). The CDR3 totals 17 residues. V shed 1 base and J shed 5 bases, with 18 bases lying between them. Germline V CDR1 and CDR2: LNHDA, SQIVND (reference sequence). The DNA of the CDR3 is TGTGCCAGTAGTATAGCAGCCGTGGGATGGGGGAACAATGAGCAGTTCTTC. This translates into CASSIAAVGWGNNEQFF.

This clone appeared once. The sample contains more than one DNA sequence encoding this CDR3. V usage is TRBV9 and J usage is TRBJ2-7; the D is unclear. V gave up 4 bases and J gave up 0 bases, with 11 bases separating them. The germline gives CDR1 SGDLS, CDR2 YYNGEE. The CDR3 loop spans 14 amino acids. Here the CDR3 DNA reads TGTGCCAGCAGCCCCGGGCAGCGCTCCTACGAGCAGTACTTC. Translating it yields CASSPGQRSYEQYF.

The chain links TRBV7-9 to TRBJ1-1; D gene unclear. V dropped 1 base and J dropped 5 bases, with 11 bases sitting between them. CDR1 SEHNR and CDR2 FQNEAQ come from the germline V gene (reference sequence). The CDR3 extends over 14 amino acids. CDR3 sequence (DNA): TGTGCCAGCAGCTTAGTGGCTGATTTGACTGAAGCTTTCTTT. It translates to CASSLVADLTEAFF.

The V gene is TRBV29-1, the J gene TRBJ2-6; possibly TRBD2 for D (5 bases). The length of the CDR3 is 17 residues. Germline V gives CDR1 SQVTM, CDR2 ANQGSEA. Trimming removed 7 bases from V and 0 bases from J, with 19 bases in between. This CDR3 reads CSAAGVGRFSGANVLTF. CDR3 coding DNA: TGCAGCGCCGCCGGGGTCGGTCGATTCTCTGGGGCCAACGTCCTGACTTTC.

The chain recombines TRBV19 with TRBJ1-2, with D tentatively TRBD1 (5 bases). Trimming removed 3 bases from V and 5 bases from J, with 16 bases in between. The CDR3 has 15 residues. Germline CDR1 LNHDA, CDR2 SQIVND (reference sequence). The CDR3 here is CASSIFDRAPYGYTF. The CDR3 DNA reads TGTGCCAGTAGTATCTTCGACAGAGCTCCATATGGCTACACCTTC.

The chain couples TRBV27 to TRBJ2-7, with 9 bases identical to TRBD1. Trimming took 5 bases from V and 2 from J; bases not matched to a gene: 7. From germline, CDR1 is MNHEY and CDR2 SMNVEV (reference sequence). The length of the CDR3 is 15 residues. CDR3 nucleotides: TGTGCCAGCAGTCCCTACAGGGGGCGCCCCTACGAGCAGTACTTC. It codes for CASSPYRGRPYEQYF.

The chain employs TRBV27 and TRBJ1-2; D gene ambiguous. The CDR3 has 13 residues. The germline V and J ends were trimmed by 4 bases and 5 bases, with 11 bases remaining between them. Per the germline V gene, CDR1 is MNHEY and CDR2 is SMNVEV (reference sequence). Written as DNA, the CDR3 is TGTGCCAGCAGTTCCCCGGGCTTATATGGCTACACCTTC. Translated, it gives CASSSPGLYGYTF.